This entry describes one TCR beta chain. Its target is not known. The CDR3 is 13 residues long. CDR1 and CDR2 (germline): GTSNPN, SVGIG (reference sequence). The V segment lost 4 bases and the J segment 7 bases; nucleotides outside the gene matches: 5. This specimen belongs to a study of T cell responses to AZD1222 COVID-19 vaccine. Study outcomes and limitations: Rises in breadth and depth of Spike-specific TCRs came after two AZD1222 doses.

Clones were sequenced by immunoSEQ multiplex PCR, and TCRdb holds only the in-frame ones, with some missing. Of some 150,000 clones listed, over 80% are singletons. This specimen was peripheral blood, taken 28 days after the second dose of the MenACWY control vaccine. The rearrangement uses TRBV30 and TRBJ2-3; 10 bases line up with TRBD2. This clonotype was sampled from an adult who received the MenACWY meningococcal vaccine as a control. The CDR3 sequence is CAWTGTSVNTQYF. As DNA, the CDR3 is TGTGCCTGGACTGGGACTAGCGTAAATACGCAGTATTTT.